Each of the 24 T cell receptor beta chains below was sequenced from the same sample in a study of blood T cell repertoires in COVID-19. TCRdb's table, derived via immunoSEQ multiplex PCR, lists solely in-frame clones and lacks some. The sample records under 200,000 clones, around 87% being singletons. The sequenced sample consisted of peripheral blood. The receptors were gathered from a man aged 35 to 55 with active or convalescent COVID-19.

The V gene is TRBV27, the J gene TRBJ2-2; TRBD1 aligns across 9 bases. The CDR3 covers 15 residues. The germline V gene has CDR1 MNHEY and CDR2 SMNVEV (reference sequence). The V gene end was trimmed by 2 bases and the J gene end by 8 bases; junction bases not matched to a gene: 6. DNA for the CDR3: TGTGCCAGCAGTTTAGTGTACAGGGGGCGAGGGGAGCTGTTTTTT. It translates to CASSLVYRGRGELFF.

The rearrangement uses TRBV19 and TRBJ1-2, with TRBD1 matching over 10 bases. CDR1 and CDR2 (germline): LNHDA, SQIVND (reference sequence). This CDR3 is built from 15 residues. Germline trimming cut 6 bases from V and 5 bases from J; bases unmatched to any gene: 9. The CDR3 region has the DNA TGTGCCAGTAGCCCCGGGACAGGGGTCGGGTATGGCTACACCTTC. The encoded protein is CASSPGTGVGYGYTF.

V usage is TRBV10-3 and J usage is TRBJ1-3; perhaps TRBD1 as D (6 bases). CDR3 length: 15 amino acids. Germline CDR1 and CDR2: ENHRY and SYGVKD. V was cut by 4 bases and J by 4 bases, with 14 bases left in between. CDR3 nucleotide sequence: TGTGCCATCAGTGGAACAGGGAATGCAGGAAACACCATATATTTT. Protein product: CAISGTGNAGNTIYF.

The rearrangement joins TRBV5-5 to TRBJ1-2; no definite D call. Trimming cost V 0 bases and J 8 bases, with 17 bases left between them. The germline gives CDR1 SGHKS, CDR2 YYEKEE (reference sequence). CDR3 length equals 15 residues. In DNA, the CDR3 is TGTGCCAGCAGCTTGGCCTCAAGGCGGATTGGCGGCTACACCTTC. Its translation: CASSLASRRIGGYTF.

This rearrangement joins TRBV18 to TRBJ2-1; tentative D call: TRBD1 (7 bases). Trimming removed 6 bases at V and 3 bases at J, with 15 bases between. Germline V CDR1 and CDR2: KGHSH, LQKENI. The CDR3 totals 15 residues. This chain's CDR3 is CASSQSGGNYNEQFF. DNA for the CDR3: TGTGCCAGCTCGCAATCAGGGGGGAACTACAATGAGCAGTTCTTC.

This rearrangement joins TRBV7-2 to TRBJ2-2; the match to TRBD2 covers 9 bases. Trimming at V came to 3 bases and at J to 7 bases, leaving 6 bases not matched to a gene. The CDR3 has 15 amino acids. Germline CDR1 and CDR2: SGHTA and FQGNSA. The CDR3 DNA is TGTGCCAGCAGCTTTCGCGGGGGGGCCGGCGGGGAGCTGTTTTTT. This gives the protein CASSFRGGAGGELFF.

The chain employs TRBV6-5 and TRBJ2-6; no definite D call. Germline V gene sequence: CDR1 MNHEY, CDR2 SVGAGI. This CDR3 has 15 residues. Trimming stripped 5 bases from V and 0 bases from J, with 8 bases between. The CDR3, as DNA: TGTGCCAGCAGTACTTTATTCTCTGGGGCCAACGTCCTGACTTTC. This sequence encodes CASSTLFSGANVLTF.

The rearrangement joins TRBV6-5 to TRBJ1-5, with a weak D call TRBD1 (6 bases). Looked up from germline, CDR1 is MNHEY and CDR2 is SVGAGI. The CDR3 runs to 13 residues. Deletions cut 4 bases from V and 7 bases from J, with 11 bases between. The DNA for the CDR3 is TGTGCCAGCAGTTCTACAGGGCGACAGCCCCAGCATTTT. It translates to CASSSTGRQPQHF.

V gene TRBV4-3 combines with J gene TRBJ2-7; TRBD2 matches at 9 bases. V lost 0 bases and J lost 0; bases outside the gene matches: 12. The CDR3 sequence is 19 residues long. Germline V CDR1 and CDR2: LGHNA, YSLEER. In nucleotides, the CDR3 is TGCGCCAGCAGCCAAGATTTCTCTGTGACTAGCGGCCCCTCCTACGAGCAGTACTTC. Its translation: CASSQDFSVTSGPSYEQYF.

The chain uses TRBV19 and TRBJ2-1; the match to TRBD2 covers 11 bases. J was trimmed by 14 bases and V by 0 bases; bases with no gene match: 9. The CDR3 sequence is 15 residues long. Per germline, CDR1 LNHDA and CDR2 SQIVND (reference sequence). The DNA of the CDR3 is TGTGCCAGTAGTATAGATATAGCGGGGGGGCCCGTGGAGTTCTTC. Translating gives CASSIDIAGGPVEFF.

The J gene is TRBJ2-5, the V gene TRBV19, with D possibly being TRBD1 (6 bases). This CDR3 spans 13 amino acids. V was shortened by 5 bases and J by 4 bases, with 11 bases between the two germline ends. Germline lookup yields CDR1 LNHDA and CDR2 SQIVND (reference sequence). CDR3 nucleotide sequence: TGTGCCAGTAGTTTACAGGGACGAGAGACCCAGTACTTC. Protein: CASSLQGRETQYF.

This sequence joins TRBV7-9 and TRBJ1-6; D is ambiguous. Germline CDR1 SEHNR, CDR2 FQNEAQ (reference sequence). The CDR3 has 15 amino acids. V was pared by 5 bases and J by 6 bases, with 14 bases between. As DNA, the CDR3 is TGTGCCAGCAGCCCCTGGGCAGCCCTTAATTCACCCCTCCACTTT. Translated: CASSPWAALNSPLHF.

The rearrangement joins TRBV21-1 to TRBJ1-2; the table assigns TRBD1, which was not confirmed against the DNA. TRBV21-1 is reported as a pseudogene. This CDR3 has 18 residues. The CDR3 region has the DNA TGTGCCAGCAGCAACGTCCTGGACAGGGGGTGCGCCGACTATGGCTACACCTTC. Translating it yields CASSNVLDRGCADYGYTF.

In nucleotides, the CDR3 is TGTGCCAGCAGCGTAGCTGGGACTCGCCCTGAGACCCAGTACTTC. Translated: CASSVAGTRPETQYF. The V and J genes are TRBV9 and TRBJ2-5, with a weak D call TRBD2 (6 bases). The CDR3 runs to 15 residues. V lost 0 bases to trimming and J lost 5 bases, with 14 bases between them. Germline assignment: CDR1 SGDLS and CDR2 YYNGEE.

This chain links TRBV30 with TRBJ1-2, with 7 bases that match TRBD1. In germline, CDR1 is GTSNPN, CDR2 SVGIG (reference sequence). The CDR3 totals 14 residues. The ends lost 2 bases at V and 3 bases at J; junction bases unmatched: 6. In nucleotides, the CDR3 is TGTGCCTGGAGTAGGGGTGACAGGGACTATGGCTACACCTTC. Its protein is CAWSRGDRDYGYTF.

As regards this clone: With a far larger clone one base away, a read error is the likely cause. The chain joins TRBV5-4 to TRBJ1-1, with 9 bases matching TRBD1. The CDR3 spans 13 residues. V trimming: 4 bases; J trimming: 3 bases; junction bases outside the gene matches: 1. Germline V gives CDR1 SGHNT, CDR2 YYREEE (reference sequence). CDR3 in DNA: TGTGCCAGCAGCCGGGACAGGGACACTGAAGCTTTCTTT. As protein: CASSRDRDTEAFF.

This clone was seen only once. CDR3 nucleotide sequence: TGTGCCAGCAGTGAAGGGCCAGGTAGATATGGCTACACCTTC. Its protein product is CASSEGPGRYGYTF. The gene calls are TRBV6-1 and TRBJ1-2; D gene unclear. In germline, CDR1 is MNHNS, CDR2 SASEGT. V was cut by 1 base and J by 5 bases, with 11 bases left in between. This CDR3 has 14 residues.

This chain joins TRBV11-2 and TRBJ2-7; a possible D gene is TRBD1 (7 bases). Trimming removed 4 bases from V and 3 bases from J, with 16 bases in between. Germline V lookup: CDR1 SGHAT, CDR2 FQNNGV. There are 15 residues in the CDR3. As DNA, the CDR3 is TGTGCCAGCAGCTCCAGCAGGGGGGCCCGCTACGAGCAGTACTTC. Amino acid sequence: CASSSSRGARYEQYF.

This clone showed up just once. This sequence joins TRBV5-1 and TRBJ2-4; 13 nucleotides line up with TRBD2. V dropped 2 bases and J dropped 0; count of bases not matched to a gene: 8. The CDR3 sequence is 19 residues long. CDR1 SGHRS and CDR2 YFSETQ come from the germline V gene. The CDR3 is CASSFRTSGGLLAKNIQYF. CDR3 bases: TGCGCCAGCAGCTTTAGGACTAGCGGGGGCTTACTAGCCAAAAACATTCAGTACTTC.

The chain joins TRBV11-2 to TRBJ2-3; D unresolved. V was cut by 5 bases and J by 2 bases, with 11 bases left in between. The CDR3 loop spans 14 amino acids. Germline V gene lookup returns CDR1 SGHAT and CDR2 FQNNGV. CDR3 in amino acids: CASSPQLYTDTQYF. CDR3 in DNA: TGTGCCAGCAGCCCACAGCTGTACACAGATACGCAGTATTTT.

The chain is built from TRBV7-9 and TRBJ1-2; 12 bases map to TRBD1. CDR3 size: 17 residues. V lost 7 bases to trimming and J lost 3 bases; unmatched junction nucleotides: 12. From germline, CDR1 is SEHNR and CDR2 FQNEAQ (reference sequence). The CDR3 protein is CASKLRDRGLADYGYTF. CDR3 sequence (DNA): TGTGCCAGCAAGCTCCGGGACAGGGGGCTCGCGGACTATGGCTACACCTTC.

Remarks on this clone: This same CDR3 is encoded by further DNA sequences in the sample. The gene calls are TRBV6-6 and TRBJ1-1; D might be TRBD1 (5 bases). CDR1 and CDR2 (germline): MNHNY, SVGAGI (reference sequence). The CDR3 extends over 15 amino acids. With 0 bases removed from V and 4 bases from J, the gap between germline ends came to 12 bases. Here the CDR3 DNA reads TGTGCCAGCAGTTACTCGGGGGGAGAAGGCACTGAAGCTTTCTTT. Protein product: CASSYSGGEGTEAFF.

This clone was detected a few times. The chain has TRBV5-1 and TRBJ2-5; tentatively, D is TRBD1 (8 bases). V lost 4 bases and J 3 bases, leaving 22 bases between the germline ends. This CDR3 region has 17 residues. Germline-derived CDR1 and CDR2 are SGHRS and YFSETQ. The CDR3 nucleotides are TGCGCCAGCAGCCCGCGGGGGTTCGGACAGGGCGAAGAGACCCAGTACTTC. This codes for CASSPRGFGQGEETQYF.

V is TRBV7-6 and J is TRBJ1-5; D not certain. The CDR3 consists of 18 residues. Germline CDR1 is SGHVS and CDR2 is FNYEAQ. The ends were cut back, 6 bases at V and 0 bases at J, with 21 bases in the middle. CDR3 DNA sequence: TGTGCCAGCAGTTCAGCCCCTATGGGCAGCTATAGCAATCAGCCCCAGCATTTT. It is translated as CASSSAPMGSYSNQPQHF.